This T cell receptor beta chain was profiled in a study of molecular identifiers for immune sequencing clone quantification. Germline V gene sequence: CDR1 MNHNY, CDR2 SVGAGI (reference sequence). The CDR3 runs to 18 residues. The V gene lost 0 bases and the J gene lost 4 bases, with 16 bases spanning the gap. TCRdb passed the PCR reads through MiXCR, listing each CDR3 protein once. The sample has some 100,000 distinct CDR3 sequences; 36% are singletons. The chain joins TRBV6-6 to TRBJ1-6; D gene uncertain. The sequencing input was naive CD8+ T cells from blood, with Jurkat cell RNA spiked in. Noted subset: FACS-sorted CD8+CD4-CCR7+CD45RA+ naive T cells. The origin of this receptor is a human donor in good health. Some libraries in this study had Jurkat cell RNA spiked in. In nucleotides, the CDR3 is TGTGCCAGCAGTTACTCCCACCCCAGCAGCCAGTATAATTCACCCCTCCACTTT. Amino acids: CASSYSHPSSQYNSPLHF.